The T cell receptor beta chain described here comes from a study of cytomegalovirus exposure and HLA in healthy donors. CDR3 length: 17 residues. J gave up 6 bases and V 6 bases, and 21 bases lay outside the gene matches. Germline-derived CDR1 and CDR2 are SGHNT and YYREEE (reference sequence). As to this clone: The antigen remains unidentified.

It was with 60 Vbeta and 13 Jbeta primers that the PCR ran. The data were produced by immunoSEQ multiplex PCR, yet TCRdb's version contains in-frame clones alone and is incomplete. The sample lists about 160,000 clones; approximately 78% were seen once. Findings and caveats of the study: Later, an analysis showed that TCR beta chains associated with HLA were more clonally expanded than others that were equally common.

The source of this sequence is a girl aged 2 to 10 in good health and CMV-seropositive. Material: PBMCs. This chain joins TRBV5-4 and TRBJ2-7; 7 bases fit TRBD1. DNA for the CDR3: TGTGCCAGCACAACCTCAGGACCCGGCGCAGGGGGAAGCGAGCAGTACTTC. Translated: CASTTSGPGAGGSEQYF.